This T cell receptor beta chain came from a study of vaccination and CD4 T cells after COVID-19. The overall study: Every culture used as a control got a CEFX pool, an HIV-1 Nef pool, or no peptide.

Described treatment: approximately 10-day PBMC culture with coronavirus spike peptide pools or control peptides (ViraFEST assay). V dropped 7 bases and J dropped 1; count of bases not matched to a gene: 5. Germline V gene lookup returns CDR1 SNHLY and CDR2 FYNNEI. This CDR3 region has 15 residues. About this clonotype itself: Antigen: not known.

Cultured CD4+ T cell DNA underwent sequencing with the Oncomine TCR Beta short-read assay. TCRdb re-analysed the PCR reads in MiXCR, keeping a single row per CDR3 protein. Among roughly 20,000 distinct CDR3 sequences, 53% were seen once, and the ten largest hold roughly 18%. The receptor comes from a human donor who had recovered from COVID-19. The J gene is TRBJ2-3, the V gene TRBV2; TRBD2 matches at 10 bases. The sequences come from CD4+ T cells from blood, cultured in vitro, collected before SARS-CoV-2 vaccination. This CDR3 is CASTRLAGGTDTQYF. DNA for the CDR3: TGTGCCAGCACCCGCCTAGCGGGGGGCACAGATACGCAGTATTTT.